This passage covers 21 T cell receptor beta chains from one sample sequenced in a study of T cells after yellow fever vaccination. Using its own MiXCR run on the 5' RACE reads, TCRdb lists one record per CDR3 protein. The table lists hundreds of thousands of distinct CDR3 sequences, 3% to 4.5% of them singletons. Sequences were derived from PBMCs, sampled on the day of the yellow fever booster vaccination. The receptors were gathered from a man aged 18 to 29 who received the YFV17D yellow fever vaccine.

This clonotype has a count of ten or more. The chain has TRBV15 and TRBJ2-7, with 8 bases that match TRBD2. The CDR3 covers 17 residues. The germline CDR1 and CDR2 sequences are LNHNV and YYDKDF (reference sequence). V dropped 0 bases and J dropped 0; count of bases not matched to a gene: 7. Here the CDR3 reads CATSRDGAGGFSYEQYV. The CDR3 DNA is TGTGCCACCAGCAGAGATGGGGCGGGGGGCTTCTCCTACGAGCAGTACGTC.

This clonotype appeared a few times. The chain links TRBV10-1 to TRBJ2-7, with TRBD1 as a possible D gene (6 bases). The CDR3 has 14 residues. Germline V CDR1 and CDR2: WNHNN, SYGVQD (reference sequence). V was shortened by 8 bases and J by 0 bases, with 14 bases between the two germline ends. The CDR3: CASSPKGDSYEQYF. In nucleotides, the CDR3 is TGCGCCAGCTCCCCCAAGGGGGACTCCTACGAGCAGTACTTC.

This clonotype was seen at least ten times. The V gene is TRBV29-1, the J gene TRBJ2-5, with 8 positions matching TRBD2. CDR3 length: 14 residues. Germline loops: CDR1 SQVTM, CDR2 ANQGSEA. V was clipped by 1 base and J by 10 bases; unmatched bases: 11. The CDR3 coding sequence is TGCAGCGTTGAAGCGTTGTCTAGCGGGCTGGGCCAGTACTTC. Protein: CSVEALSSGLGQYF.

This clonotype was picked up many times. CDR3 sequence (DNA): TGTGCCATCAGTGAGGCAGGAATGAACACTGAAGCTTTCTTT. Amino acid sequence: CAISEAGMNTEAFF. The chain is built from TRBV10-3 and TRBJ1-1; no clear D gene. The CDR3 runs to 14 residues. V was clipped by 2 bases and J by 0 bases, with 7 bases between them. CDR1 is ENHRY and CDR2 is SYGVKD in the germline V gene.

This clonotype was seen ten or more times. This rearrangement joins TRBV11-2 to TRBJ1-1; D uncertain. This CDR3 contains 12 residues. Looked up from germline, CDR1 is SGHAT and CDR2 is FQNNGV. Trimming took off 5 bases at V and 11 bases at J, with 15 bases between the two ends. The CDR3 nucleotides are TGTGCCAGCAGCCCCCGCTTTTATGGCGCTTTCTTT. Its translation is CASSPRFYGAFF.

Only a few counts were recorded for this clonotype. The rearrangement joins TRBV12-3 or TRBV12-4 to TRBJ2-2; 11 bases are a match to TRBD2. The J segment lost 7 bases and the V segment lost 6 bases, leaving 4 bases of the junction unmatched. CDR3 length: 14 residues. In nucleotides, the CDR3 is TGTGCCAGCAGAGTAGCGGGGGGGCTCGGGGAGCTGTTTTTT. This translates into CASRVAGGLGELFF.

This clonotype was observed a few times. This chain uses TRBV29-1 with TRBJ1-2; perhaps TRBD1 as D (5 bases). V dropped 4 bases and J dropped 7 bases, with 10 bases sitting between them. This CDR3 has 11 residues. Germline V gives CDR1 SQVTM, CDR2 ANQGSEA. The CDR3 spells CSVVTGPGYTF. The CDR3 bases are TGCAGCGTTGTAACGGGACCTGGCTACACCTTC.

Ten or more counts support this clonotype. The chain is built from TRBV20-1 and TRBJ2-4, with 8 nucleotides matching TRBD2. The CDR3 is 14 amino acids. V trimming: 5 bases; J trimming: 5 bases; junction bases outside the gene matches: 8. The germline CDR1 and CDR2 sequences are DFQATT and SNEGSKA (reference sequence). CDR3 region: CSAQGSGGQNIQYF. The CDR3 DNA sequence: TGCAGTGCTCAGGGGTCGGGGGGGCAAAACATTCAGTACTTC.

The table lists this clonotype with many counts. The chain uses TRBV11-2 and TRBJ2-5, with a weak D call TRBD2 (7 bases). The V end was cut by 6 bases, the J end by 7 bases, with 21 bases between. This CDR3 is built from 15 residues. Per the germline V gene, CDR1 is SGHAT and CDR2 is FQNNGV. Here the CDR3 DNA reads TGTGCCAGCAGGTCCCCCCGGAGGGGGGGCTGGACCCAGTACTTC. Encoded protein: CASRSPRRGGWTQYF.

The chain joins TRBV10-1 to TRBJ2-7, with 7 bases lining up with TRBD1. The CDR3 length is 13 residues. CDR1 is WNHNN and CDR2 is SYGVQD in the germline V gene (reference sequence). V trimming: 4 bases; J trimming: 3 bases; junction bases outside the gene matches: 3. CDR3: CASSAYRGYEQYF. Written as DNA, the CDR3 is TGCGCCAGCAGTGCCTACAGGGGCTACGAGCAGTACTTC.

Points on this clonotype: A read error may be the cause here, since a much bigger clone is one base away. The V and J genes are TRBV18 and TRBJ1-2; D remains unclear. CDR1 KGHSH and CDR2 LQKENI come from the germline V gene. The CDR3 totals 13 residues. The CDR3 sequence: CASSPGPNYGCTF. DNA for the CDR3: TGTGCCAGCTCACCAGGGCCGAACTATGGCTGCACCTTC.

This clonotype was detected many times. This chain connects TRBV29-1 to TRBJ2-2; 9 bases are shared with TRBD1. Germline lookup yields CDR1 SQVTM and CDR2 ANQGSEA. CDR3 length: 15 amino acids. V shed 6 bases, J shed 7 bases, and the junction held 12 bases outside the gene matches. The CDR3 DNA reads TGCAGCGTGGAGGACCGGGACAGGGCGATCGGGGAGCTGTTTTTT. It yields the protein CSVEDRDRAIGELFF.

J is TRBJ2-1 and V is TRBV4-2, with 7 bases fitting TRBD1. V shed 6 bases and J 5 bases; nucleotides not matched to a gene: 7. The CDR3 is 14 amino acids. Germline-derived CDR1 and CDR2 are LGHNA and YNFKEQ. The chain's CDR3 is CASRRQGTDNEQFF. CDR3 DNA: TGTGCCAGCAGACGACAGGGCACAGACAATGAGCAGTTCTTC.

This clonotype has at least ten counts. The chain has TRBV3-1 and TRBJ2-7; D uncertain. The CDR3 consists of 13 residues. Per germline, CDR1 LGHDT and CDR2 YNNKEL (reference sequence). Trimming cost V 1 base and J 6 bases, with 10 bases left between them. This chain's CDR3 is CASSQGIVGEQYF. DNA for the CDR3: TGTGCCAGCAGCCAAGGGATTGTTGGCGAGCAGTACTTC.

At least ten counts were recorded for this clonotype. The chain combines TRBV27 with TRBJ2-5, with D tentatively TRBD1 or TRBD2 (5 bases each). Germline V gives CDR1 MNHEY, CDR2 SMNVEV (reference sequence). CDR3 length equals 14 residues. The V end was cut by 8 bases, the J end by 5 bases, with 18 bases between. The CDR3 loop reads CASAPVDWGETQYF. The CDR3 DNA follows: TGTGCCAGCGCCCCTGTTGACTGGGGGGAGACCCAGTACTTC.

This clonotype came up many times. This CDR3 reads CASTLEGLLEYTEAFF. For the CDR3, the DNA is TGTGCCAGCACCCTAGAGGGGTTACTGGAATATACTGAAGCTTTCTTT. V is TRBV12-3 or TRBV12-4 and J is TRBJ1-1; the D gene is possibly TRBD1 (5 bases). Trimming pared 7 bases from V and 5 bases from J, leaving 23 bases between. This CDR3 is 16 amino acids long.

This chain connects TRBV6-5 to TRBJ1-2, with D uncertain. CDR3 size: 13 residues. Trimming pared 6 bases from V and 0 bases from J, leaving 8 bases between. CDR1 is MNHEY and CDR2 is SVGAGI in the germline V gene. The CDR3: CASRDITNYGYTF. The DNA of the CDR3 is TGTGCCAGCAGAGACATAACTAACTATGGCTACACCTTC.

This clonotype appeared many times. The V call is TRBV11-2, the J call TRBJ2-2; a possible D gene is TRBD1 (6 bases). CDR1 and CDR2 (germline): SGHAT, FQNNGV. The CDR3 runs 15 residues. Trimming stripped 4 bases from V and 9 bases from J, with 18 bases between. The CDR3: CASSSVDRRSRELFF. CDR3 DNA: TGTGCCAGCAGCTCCGTGGACAGACGTAGTAGGGAGCTGTTTTTT.

This clonotype was picked up many times. The V and J genes are TRBV10-2 and TRBJ2-2; no clear D. The length of the CDR3 is 14 residues. V gave up 4 bases and J gave up 4 bases, with 10 bases separating them. Germline V gene data show CDR1 as WSHSY and CDR2 as SAAADI. CDR3 amino acids: CASSVGFGTGELFF. The CDR3 DNA sequence: TGCGCCAGCAGTGTTGGCTTCGGCACCGGGGAGCTGTTTTTT.

This clonotype was detected many times. The J gene is TRBJ2-2, the V gene TRBV12-3 or TRBV12-4; D not resolved. With 3 bases removed from V and 6 bases from J, the gap between germline ends came to 2 bases. The CDR3 totals 11 residues. In nucleotides, the CDR3 is TGTGCCAGCAGTTTGCCCGGGGAGCTGTTTTTT. Its protein is CASSLPGELFF.

J is TRBJ1-4 and V is TRBV6-5; D unresolved. Between the trimmed V and J ends, which lost 5 bases and 0 bases, there was a span of 19 bases. CDR3 length: 18 residues. CDR1 MNHEY and CDR2 SVGAGI come from the germline V gene. Here the CDR3 reads CASSNRFSSLATNEKLFF. In DNA form, the CDR3 reads TGTGCCAGCAGTAACCGGTTTTCCTCCCTTGCAACTAATGAAAAACTGTTTTTT.